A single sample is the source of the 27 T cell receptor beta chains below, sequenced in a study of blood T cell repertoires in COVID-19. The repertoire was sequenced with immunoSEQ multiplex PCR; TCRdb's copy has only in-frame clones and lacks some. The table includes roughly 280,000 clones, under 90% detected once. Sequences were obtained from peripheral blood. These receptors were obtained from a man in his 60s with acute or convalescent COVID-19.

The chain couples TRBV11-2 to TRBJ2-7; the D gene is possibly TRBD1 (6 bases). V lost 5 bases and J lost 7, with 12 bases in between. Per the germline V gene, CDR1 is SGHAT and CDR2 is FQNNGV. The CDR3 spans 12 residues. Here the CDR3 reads CASSPAGTEQYF. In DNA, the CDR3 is TGTGCCAGCAGCCCGGCCGGGACAGAGCAGTACTTC.

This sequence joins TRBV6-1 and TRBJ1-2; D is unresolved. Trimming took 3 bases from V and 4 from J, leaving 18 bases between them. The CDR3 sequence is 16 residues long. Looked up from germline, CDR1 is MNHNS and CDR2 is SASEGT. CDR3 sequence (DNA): TGTGCCAGCAGTGATGTCGTGGCAGCCGGAGGCTATGGCTACACCTTC. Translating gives CASSDVVAAGGYGYTF.

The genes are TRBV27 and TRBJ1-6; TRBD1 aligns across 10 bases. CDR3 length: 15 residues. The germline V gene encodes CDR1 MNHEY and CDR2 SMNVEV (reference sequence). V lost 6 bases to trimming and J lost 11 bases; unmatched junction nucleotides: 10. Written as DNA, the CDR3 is TGTGCCAGCAGGTCTCGACAGGGGGCGTCCGCACCCCTCCACTTT. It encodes CASRSRQGASAPLHF.

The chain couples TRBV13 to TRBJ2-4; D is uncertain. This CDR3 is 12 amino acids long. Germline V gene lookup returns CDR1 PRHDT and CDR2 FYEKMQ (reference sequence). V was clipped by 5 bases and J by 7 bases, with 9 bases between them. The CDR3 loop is CASSASENIQYF. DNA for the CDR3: TGTGCCAGCAGCGCATCGGAGAACATTCAGTACTTC.

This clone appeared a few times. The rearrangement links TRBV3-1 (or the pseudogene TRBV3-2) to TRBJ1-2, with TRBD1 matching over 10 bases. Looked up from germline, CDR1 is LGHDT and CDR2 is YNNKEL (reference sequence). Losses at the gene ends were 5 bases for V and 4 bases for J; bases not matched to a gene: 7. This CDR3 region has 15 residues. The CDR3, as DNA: TGTGCCAGCAGCGAATCGGGACAGGGGCCCTATGGCTACACCTTC. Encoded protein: CASSESGQGPYGYTF.

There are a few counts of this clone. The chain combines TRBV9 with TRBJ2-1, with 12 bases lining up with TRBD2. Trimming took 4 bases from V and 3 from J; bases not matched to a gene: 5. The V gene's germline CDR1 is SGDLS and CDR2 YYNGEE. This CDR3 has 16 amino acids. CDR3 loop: CASSLLAGGNYNEQFF. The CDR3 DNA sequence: TGTGCCAGCAGCCTACTAGCGGGAGGAAACTACAATGAGCAGTTCTTC.

CDR3 nucleotide sequence: TGTGCCAGCAGCTTAGGGGGGGACGGCCTGAACTATGGCTACACCTTC. Its protein product is CASSLGGDGLNYGYTF. This chain joins TRBV7-3 and TRBJ1-2; weak D call: TRBD1 (5 bases). CDR3 size: 16 residues. Germline loops: CDR1 SGHTA, CDR2 FQGTGA. Trimming pared 2 bases from V and 2 bases from J, leaving 15 bases between.

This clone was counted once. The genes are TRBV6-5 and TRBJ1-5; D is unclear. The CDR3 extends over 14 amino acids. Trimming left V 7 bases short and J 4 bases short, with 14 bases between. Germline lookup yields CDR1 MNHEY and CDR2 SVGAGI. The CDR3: CASMSMLLNQPQHF. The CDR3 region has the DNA TGTGCCAGCATGAGCATGCTCCTAAATCAGCCCCAGCATTTT.

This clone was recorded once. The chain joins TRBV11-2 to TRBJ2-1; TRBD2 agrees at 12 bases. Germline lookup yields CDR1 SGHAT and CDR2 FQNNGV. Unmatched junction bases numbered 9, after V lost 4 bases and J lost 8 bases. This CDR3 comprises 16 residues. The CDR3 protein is CASSSPSGGALDEQFF. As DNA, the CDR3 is TGTGCCAGCAGCTCCCCTAGCGGGGGGGCTCTTGATGAGCAGTTCTTC.

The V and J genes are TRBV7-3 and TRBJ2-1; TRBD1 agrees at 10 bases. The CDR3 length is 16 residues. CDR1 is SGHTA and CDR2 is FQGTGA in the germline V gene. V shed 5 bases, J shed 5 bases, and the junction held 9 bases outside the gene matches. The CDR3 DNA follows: TGTGCCAGCAGCGCCCGACAGGGGGCTGCTGACAATGAGCAGTTCTTC. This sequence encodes CASSARQGAADNEQFF.

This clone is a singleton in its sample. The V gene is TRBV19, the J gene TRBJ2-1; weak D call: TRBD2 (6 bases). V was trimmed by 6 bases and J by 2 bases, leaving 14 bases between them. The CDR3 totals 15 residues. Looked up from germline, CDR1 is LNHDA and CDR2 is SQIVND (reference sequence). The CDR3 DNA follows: TGTGCCAGTAGGCGGGACTTCTCCACCTACAATGAGCAGTTCTTC. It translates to CASRRDFSTYNEQFF. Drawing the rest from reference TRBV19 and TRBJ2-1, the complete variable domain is DGGITQSPKYLFRKEGQNVTLSCEQNLNHDAMYWYRQDPGQGLRLIYYSQIVNDFQKGDIAEGYSVSREKKESFPLTVTSAQKNPTAFYLCASRRDFSTYNEQFFGPGTRLTVL.

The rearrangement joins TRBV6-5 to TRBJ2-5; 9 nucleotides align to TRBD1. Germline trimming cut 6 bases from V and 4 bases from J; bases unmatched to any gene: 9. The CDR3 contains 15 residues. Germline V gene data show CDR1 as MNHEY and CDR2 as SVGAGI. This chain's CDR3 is CASSEGQGAVETQYF. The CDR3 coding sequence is TGTGCCAGCAGCGAGGGACAGGGTGCTGTAGAGACCCAGTACTTC.

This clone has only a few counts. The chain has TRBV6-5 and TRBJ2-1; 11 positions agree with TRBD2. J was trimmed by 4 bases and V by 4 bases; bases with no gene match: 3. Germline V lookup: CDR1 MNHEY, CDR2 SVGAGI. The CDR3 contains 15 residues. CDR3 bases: TGTGCCAGCAGTTTTCGACTAGCGGGATACAATGAGCAGTTCTTC. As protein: CASSFRLAGYNEQFF.

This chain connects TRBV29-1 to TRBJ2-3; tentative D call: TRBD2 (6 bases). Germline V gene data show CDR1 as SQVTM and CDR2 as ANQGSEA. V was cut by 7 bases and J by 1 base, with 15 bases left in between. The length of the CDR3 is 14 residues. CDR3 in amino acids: CSARRGIGTDTQYF. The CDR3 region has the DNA TGCAGCGCGAGGAGGGGAATCGGCACAGATACGCAGTATTTT.

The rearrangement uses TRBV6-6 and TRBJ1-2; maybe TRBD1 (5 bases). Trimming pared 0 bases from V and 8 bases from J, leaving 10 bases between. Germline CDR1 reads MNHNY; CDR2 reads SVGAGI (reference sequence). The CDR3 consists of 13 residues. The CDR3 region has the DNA TGTGCCAGCAGTTACTCGACAGAGACGGGCTACACCTTC. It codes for CASSYSTETGYTF.

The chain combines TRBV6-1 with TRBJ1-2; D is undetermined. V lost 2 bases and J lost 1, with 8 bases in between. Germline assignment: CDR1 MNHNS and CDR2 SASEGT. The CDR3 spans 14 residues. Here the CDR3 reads CASSELGGNYGYTF. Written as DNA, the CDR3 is TGTGCCAGCAGTGAATTAGGAGGTAACTATGGCTACACCTTC.

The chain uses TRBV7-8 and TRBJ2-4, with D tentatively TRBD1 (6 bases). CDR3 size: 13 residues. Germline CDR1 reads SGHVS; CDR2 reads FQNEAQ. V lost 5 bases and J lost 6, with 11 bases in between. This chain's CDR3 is CASSPWTVNIQYF. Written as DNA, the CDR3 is TGTGCCAGCAGCCCTTGGACAGTAAACATTCAGTACTTC.

CDR3 amino acids: CARGGGRLPPQNTGELFF. For the CDR3, the DNA is TGTGCCAGAGGGGGGGGAAGGCTTCCTCCCCAGAACACCGGGGAGCTGTTTTTT. The J gene is TRBJ2-2, the V gene TRBV25-1; perhaps TRBD2 as D (7 bases). CDR1 and CDR2 from the germline V gene are MGHDK and SYGVNS. The ends were cut back, 9 bases at V and 1 base at J, with 24 bases in the middle. This CDR3 region has 18 residues.

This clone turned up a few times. CDR3 in DNA: TGCGCCAGCAGTGAGGGGGCAGGCTATGGCTACACCTTC. This translates into CASSEGAGYGYTF. The chain has TRBV10-1 and TRBJ1-2; possibly TRBD1 for D (5 bases). The CDR3 consists of 13 residues. Deletions cut 2 bases from V and 4 bases from J, with 8 bases between. Germline assignment: CDR1 WNHNN and CDR2 SYGVQD (reference sequence).

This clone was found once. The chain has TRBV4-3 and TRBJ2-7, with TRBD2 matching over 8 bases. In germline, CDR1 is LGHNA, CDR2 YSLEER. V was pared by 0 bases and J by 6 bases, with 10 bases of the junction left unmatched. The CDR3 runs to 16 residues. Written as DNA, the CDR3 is TGCGCCAGCAGCCAAGATATCAGGACTAGCAGTGGCGAGCAGTACTTC. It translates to CASSQDIRTSSGEQYF.

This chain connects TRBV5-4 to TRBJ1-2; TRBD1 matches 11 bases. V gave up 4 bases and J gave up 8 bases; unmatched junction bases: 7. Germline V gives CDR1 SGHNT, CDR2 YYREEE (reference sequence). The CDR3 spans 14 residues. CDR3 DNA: TGTGCCAGCAGCCCAGGACAGGGGGCTGACGGCTACACCTTC. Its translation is CASSPGQGADGYTF.

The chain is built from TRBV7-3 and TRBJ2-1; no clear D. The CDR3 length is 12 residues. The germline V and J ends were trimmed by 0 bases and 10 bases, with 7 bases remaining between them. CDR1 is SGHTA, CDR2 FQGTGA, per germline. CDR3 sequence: CASSLTQREQFF. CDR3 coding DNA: TGTGCCAGCAGCTTAACGCAGAGGGAGCAGTTCTTC.

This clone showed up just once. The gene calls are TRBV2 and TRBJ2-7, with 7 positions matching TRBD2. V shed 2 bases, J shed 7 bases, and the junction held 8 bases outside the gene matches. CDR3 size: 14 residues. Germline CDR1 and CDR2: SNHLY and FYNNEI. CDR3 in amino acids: CASSEQGGNIEQYF. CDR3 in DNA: TGTGCCAGCAGTGAACAGGGAGGGAACATTGAGCAGTACTTC.

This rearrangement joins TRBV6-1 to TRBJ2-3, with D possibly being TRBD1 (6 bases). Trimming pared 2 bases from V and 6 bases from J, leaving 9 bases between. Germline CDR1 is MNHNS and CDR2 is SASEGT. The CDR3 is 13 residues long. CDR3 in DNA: TGTGCCAGCAGTGAACCAGGGGTGGATACGCAGTATTTT. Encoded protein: CASSEPGVDTQYF.

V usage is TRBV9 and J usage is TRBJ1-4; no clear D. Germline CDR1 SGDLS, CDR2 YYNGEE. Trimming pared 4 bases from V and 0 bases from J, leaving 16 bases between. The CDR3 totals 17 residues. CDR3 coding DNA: TGTGCCAGCAGCCTCTACGGAGGACCGTCAACTAATGAAAAACTGTTTTTT. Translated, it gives CASSLYGGPSTNEKLFF.

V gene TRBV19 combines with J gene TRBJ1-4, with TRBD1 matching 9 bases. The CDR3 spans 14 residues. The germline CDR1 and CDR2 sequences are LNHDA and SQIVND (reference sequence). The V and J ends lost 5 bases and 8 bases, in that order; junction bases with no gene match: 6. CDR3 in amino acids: CASSRTGAEEKLFF. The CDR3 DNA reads TGTGCCAGTAGTCGGACAGGGGCGGAGGAAAAACTGTTTTTT.

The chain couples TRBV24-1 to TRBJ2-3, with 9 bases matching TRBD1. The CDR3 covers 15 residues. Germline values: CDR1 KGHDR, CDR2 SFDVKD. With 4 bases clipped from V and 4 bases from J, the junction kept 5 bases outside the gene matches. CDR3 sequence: CATSDHGQGPDTQYF. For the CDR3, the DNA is TGTGCCACCAGTGACCACGGACAGGGGCCAGATACGCAGTATTTT.